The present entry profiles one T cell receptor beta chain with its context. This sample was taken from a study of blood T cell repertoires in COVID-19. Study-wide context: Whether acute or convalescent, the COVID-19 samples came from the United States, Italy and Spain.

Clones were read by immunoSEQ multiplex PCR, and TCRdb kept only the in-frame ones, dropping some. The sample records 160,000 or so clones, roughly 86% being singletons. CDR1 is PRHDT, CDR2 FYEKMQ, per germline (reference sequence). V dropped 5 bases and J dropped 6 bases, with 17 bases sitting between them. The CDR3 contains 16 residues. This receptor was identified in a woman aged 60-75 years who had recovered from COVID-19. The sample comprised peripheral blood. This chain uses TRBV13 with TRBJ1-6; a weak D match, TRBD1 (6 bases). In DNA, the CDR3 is TGTGCCAGCAGCCCCCGGACAGAATCGATTAATTCACCCCTCCACTTT. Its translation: CASSPRTESINSPLHF.